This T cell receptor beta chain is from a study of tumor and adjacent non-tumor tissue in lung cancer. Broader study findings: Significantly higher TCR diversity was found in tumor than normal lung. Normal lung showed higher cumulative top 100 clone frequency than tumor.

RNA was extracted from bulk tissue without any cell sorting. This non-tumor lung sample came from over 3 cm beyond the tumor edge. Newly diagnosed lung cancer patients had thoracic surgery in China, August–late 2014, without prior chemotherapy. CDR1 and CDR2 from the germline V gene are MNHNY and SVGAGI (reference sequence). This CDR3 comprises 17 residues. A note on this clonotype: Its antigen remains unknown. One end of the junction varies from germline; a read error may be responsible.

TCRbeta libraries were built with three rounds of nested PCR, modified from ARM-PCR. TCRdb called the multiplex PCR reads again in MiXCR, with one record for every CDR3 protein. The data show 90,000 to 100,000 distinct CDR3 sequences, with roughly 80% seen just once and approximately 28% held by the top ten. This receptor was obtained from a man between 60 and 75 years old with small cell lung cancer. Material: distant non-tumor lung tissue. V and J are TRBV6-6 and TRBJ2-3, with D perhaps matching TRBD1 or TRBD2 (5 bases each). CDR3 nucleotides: TGTCCCAGCAGTTACTCGGTGGGAGAGCCAGGGTCAGATACGCAGTATTTT. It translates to CPSSYSVGEPGSDTQYF.